This TCR beta chain was profiled in a study of blood T cell repertoires in COVID-19. Across the study: The study drew acute and convalescent COVID-19 samples from the United States, Italy and Spain.

Repertoires were generated with immunoSEQ multiplex PCR, while TCRdb's copy carries only in-frame clones and drops some. The sample gives 130,000 to 150,000 clones, approximately 86% of which show up once; roughly 3.9% is in the top ten. Germline CDR1 reads MNHNS; CDR2 reads SASEGT. Trimming removed 6 bases from V and 0 bases from J; junction bases left unmatched: 5. This CDR3 is 16 amino acids long. Grouping used clinical history reported by participants in a survey and questionnaire. The chain links TRBV6-1 to TRBJ2-1, with 10 nucleotides matching TRBD2. Sequenced: PBMCs or T cells enriched from blood (not recorded which). The receptor was derived from a woman aged 40 to 50 who had been exposed to COVID-19. The chain's CDR3 is CASRELAGLSYNEQFF. The CDR3 DNA follows: TGTGCCAGCAGGGAACTAGCGGGGCTCTCCTACAATGAGCAGTTCTTC.